This T cell receptor (beta chain) originates from a study of technical replicates of blood from a handful of donors. Clones were read by immunoSEQ multiplex PCR, and TCRdb kept only the in-frame ones, dropping some. In the table there are about 12,000 clones, 65% to 85% of which are singletons. The germline V gene has CDR1 ENHRY and CDR2 SYGVKD. Germline trimming cut 5 bases from V and 7 bases from J; bases unmatched to any gene: 5. CDR3 size: 13 residues. The receptor's source is a human donor in good health. Sequencing input: PBMCs. The genes are TRBV10-3 and TRBJ2-1, with 7 bases that match TRBD2. The CDR3 DNA reads as TGTGCCATCAGTTTAGCGGGTAGTAATGAGCAGTTCTTC. As protein: CAISLAGSNEQFF.